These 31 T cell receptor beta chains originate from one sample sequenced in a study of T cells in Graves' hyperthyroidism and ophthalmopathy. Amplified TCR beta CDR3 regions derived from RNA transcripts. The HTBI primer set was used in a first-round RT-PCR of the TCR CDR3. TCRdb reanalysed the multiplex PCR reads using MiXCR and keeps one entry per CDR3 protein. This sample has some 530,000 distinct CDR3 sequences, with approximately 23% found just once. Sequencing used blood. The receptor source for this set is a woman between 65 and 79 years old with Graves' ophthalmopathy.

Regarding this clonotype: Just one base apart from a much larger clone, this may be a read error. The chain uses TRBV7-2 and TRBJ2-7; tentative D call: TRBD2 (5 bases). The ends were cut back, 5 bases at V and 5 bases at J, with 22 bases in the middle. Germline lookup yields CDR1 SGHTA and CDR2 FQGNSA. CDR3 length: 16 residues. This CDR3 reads CASSITRGSTRNEQYF. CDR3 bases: TGTGCCAGCAGCATCACTAGAGGGAGTACGAGAAACGAGCAGTACTTC.

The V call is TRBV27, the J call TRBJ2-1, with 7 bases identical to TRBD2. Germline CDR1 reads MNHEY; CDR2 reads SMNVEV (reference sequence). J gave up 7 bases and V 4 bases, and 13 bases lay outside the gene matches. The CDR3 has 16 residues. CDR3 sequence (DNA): TGTGCCAGCAGTTCCATGGGGGGGGAGAGCTTGAATGAGCAGTTCTTC. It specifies CASSSMGGESLNEQFF.

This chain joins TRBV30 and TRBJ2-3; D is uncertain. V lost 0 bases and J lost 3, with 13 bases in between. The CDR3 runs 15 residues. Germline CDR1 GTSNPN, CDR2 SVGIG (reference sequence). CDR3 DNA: TGTGCCTGGAGTGTACTTCCCCCTGGAACAGATACGCAGTATTTT. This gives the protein CAWSVLPPGTDTQYF.

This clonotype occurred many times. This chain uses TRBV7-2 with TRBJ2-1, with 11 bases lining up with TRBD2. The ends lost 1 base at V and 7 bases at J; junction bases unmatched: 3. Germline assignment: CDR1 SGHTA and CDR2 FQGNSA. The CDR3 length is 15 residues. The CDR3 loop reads CASSLGTSGRNEQFF. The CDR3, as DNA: TGTGCCAGCAGCTTAGGCACTAGCGGGAGAAATGAGCAGTTCTTC.

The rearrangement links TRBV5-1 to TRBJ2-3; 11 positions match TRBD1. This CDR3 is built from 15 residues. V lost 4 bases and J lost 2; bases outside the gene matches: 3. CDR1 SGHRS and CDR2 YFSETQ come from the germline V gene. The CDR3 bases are TGCGCCAGCAGCGAAGGACAGGGGGCCACAGATACGCAGTATTTT. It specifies CASSEGQGATDTQYF. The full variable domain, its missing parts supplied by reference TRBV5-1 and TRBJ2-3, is KAGVTQTPRYLIKTRGQQVTLSCSPISGHRSVSWYQQTPGQGLQFLFEYFSETQRNKGNFPGRFSGRQFSNSRSEMNVSTLELGDSALYLCASSEGQGATDTQYFGPGTRLTVL.

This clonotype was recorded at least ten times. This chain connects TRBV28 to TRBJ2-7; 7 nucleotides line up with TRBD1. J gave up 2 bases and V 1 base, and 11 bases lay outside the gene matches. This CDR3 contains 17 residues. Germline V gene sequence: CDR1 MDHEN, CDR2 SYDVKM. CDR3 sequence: CASSLFGIQGITYEQYF. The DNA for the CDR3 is TGTGCCAGCAGTTTATTCGGAATACAGGGGATTACCTACGAGCAGTACTTC.

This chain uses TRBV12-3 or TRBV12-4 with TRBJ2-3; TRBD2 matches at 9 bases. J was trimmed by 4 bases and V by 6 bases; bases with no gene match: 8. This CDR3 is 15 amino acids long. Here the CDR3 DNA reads TGTGCCAGCAGCCCCGGACTAGCGAACGCAGATACGCAGTATTTT. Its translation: CASSPGLANADTQYF.

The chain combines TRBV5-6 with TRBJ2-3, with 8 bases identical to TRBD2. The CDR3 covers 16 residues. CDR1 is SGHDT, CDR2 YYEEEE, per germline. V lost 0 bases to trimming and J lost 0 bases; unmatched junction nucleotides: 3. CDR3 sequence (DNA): TGTGCCAGCAGCTTGGCCGGGAGGGCTAGCACAGATACGCAGTATTTT. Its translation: CASSLAGRASTDTQYF. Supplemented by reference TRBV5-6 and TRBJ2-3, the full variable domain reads DAGVTQSPTHLIKTRGQQVTLRCSPKSGHDTVSWYQQALGQGPQFIFQYYEEEERQRGNFPDRFSGHQFPNYSSELNVNALLLGDSALYLCASSLAGRASTDTQYFGPGTRLTVL.

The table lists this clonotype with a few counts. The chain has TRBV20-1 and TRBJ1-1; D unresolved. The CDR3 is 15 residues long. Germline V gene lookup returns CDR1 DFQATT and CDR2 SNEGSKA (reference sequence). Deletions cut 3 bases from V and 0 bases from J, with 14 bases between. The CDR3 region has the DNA TGCAGTGCTAGTACAGAACTCGAGATGAACACTGAAGCTTTCTTT. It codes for CSASTELEMNTEAFF.

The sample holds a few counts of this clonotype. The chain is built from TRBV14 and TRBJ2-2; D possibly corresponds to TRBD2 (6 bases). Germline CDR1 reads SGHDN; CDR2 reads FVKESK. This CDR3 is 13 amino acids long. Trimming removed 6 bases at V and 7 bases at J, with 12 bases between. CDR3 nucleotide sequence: TGTGCCAGCAGTACTCGGGAGAACGGGGAGCTGTTTTTT. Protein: CASSTRENGELFF.

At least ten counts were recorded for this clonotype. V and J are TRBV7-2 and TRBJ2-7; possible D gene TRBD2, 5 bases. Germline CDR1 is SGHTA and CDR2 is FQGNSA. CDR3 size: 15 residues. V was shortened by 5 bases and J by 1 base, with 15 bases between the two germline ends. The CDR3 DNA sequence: TGTGCCAGCAGCATCGGGGTAGCGAGGTCCTACGAGCAGTACTTC. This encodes CASSIGVARSYEQYF.

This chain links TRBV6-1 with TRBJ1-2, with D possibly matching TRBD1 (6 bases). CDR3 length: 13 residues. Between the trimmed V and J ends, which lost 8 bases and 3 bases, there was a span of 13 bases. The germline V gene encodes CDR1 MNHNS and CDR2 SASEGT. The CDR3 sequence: CASLAGADYGYTF. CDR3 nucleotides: TGTGCCAGCCTCGCGGGGGCGGACTATGGCTACACCTTC.

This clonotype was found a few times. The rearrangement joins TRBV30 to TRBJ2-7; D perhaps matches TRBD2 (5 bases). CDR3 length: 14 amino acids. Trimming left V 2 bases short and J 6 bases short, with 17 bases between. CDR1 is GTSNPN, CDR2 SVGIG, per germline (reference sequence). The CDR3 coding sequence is TGTGCCTGGAGTTTAAACAGCGGACGCGGCGAGCAGTACTTC. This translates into CAWSLNSGRGEQYF.

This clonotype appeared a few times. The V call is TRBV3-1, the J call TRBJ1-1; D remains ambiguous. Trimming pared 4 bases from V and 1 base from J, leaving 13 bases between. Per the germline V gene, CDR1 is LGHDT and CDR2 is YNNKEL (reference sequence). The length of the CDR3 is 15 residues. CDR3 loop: CASSLSKLPNTEAFF. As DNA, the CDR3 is TGTGCCAGCAGCCTAAGTAAACTTCCGAACACTGAAGCTTTCTTT. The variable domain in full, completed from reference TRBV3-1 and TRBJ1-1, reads DTAVSQTPKYLVTQMGNDKSIKCEQNLGHDTMYWYKQDSKKFLKIMFSYNNKELIINETVPNRFSPKSPDKAHLNLHINSLELGDSAVYFCASSLSKLPNTEAFFGQGTRLTVV.

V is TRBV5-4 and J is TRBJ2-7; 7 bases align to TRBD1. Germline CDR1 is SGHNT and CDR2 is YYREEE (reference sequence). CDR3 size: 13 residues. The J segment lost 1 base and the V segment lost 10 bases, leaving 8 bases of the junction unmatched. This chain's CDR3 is CACTRDRSYEQYF. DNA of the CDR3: TGTGCCTGCACCCGGGACAGATCCTACGAGCAGTACTTC. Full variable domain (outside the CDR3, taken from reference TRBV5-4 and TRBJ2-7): ETGVTQSPTHLIKTRGQQVTLRCSSQSGHNTVSWYQQALGQGPQFIFQYYREEENGRGNFPPRFSGLQFPNYSSELNVNALELDDSALYLCACTRDRSYEQYFGPGTRLTVT.

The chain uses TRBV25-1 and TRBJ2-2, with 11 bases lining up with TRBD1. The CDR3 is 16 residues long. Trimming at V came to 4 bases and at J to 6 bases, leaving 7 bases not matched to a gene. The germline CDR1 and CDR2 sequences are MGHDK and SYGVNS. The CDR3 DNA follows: TGTGCCAGCAGTGCTTCGGGACAGGGGGTGGCCGGGGAGCTGTTTTTT. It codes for CASSASGQGVAGELFF.

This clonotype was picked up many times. DNA for the CDR3: TGTGCCAGCAGCTTCTATCTGGGAGATACGCAGTATTTT. It codes for CASSFYLGDTQYF. The V call is TRBV7-2, the J call TRBJ2-3, with no clear D. Looked up from germline, CDR1 is SGHTA and CDR2 is FQGNSA. The CDR3 runs 13 residues. V dropped 3 bases and J dropped 5 bases, with 9 bases sitting between them.

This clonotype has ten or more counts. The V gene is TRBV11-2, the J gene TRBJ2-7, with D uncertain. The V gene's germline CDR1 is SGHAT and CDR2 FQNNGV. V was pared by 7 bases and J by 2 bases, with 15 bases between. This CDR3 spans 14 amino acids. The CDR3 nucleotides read TGTGCCAGCACCCCTTCGATCGGTACCTACGAGCAGTACTTC. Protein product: CASTPSIGTYEQYF.

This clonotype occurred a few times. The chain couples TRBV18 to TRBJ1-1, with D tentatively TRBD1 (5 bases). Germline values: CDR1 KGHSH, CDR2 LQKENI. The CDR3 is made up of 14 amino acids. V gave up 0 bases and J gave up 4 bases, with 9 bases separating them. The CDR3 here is CASSPPRVSTEAFF. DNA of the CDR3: TGTGCCAGCTCACCACCCAGGGTGAGCACTGAAGCTTTCTTT.

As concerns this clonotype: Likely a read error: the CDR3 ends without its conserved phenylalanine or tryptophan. In DNA, the CDR3 is TGTGCCAGCAGCTTAGGGGCAGCAGCCAAAAACATTCAGTACCTC. As protein: CASSLGAAAKNIQYL. V and J are TRBV7-9 and TRBJ2-4; no reliable D call. This CDR3 region has 15 residues. Trimming cost V 1 base and J 0 bases, with 7 bases left between them. Per germline, CDR1 SEHNR and CDR2 FQNEAQ (reference sequence).

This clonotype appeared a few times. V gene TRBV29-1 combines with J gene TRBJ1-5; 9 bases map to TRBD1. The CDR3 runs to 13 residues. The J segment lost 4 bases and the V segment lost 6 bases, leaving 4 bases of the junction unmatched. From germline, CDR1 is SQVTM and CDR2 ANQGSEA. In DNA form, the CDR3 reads TGCAGCGTGGGACAGGGAGGAAATCAGCCCCAGCATTTT. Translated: CSVGQGGNQPQHF.

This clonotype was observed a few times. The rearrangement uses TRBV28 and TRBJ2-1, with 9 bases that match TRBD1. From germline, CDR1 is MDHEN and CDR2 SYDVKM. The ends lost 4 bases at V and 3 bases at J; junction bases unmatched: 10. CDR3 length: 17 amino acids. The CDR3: CASSSPQGAPNYNEQFF. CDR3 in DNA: TGTGCCAGCAGTTCCCCACAGGGGGCGCCTAACTACAATGAGCAGTTCTTC.

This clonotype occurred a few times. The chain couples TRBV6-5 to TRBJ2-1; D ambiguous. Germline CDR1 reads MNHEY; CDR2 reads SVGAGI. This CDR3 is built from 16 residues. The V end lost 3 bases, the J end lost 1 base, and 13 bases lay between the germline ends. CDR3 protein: CASSYQPTTSYNEQFF. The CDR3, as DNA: TGTGCCAGCAGTTATCAACCTACGACTTCCTACAATGAGCAGTTCTTC.

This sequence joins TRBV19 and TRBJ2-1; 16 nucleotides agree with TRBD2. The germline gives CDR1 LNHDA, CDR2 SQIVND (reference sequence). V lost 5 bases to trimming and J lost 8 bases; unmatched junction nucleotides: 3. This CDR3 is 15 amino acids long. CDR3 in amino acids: CASSQGLAGGDEQFF. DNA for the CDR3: TGTGCCAGTAGTCAGGGACTAGCGGGAGGGGATGAGCAGTTCTTC. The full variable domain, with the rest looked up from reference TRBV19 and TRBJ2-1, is DGGITQSPKYLFRKEGQNVTLSCEQNLNHDAMYWYRQDPGQGLRLIYYSQIVNDFQKGDIAEGYSVSREKKESFPLTVTSAQKNPTAFYLCASSQGLAGGDEQFFGPGTRLTVL.

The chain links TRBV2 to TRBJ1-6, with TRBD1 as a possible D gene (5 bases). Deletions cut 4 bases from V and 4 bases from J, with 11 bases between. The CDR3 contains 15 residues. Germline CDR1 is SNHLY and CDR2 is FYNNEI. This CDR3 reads CASSVTASYNSPLHF. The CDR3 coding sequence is TGTGCCAGCAGTGTGACAGCGTCTTATAATTCACCCCTCCACTTT.

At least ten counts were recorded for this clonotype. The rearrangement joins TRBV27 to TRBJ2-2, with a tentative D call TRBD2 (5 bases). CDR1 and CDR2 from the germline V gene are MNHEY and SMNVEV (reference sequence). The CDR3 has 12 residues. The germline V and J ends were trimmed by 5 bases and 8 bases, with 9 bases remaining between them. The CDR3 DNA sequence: TGTGCCAGCAGTCCACTAGGAGGGGAGCTGTTTTTT. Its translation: CASSPLGGELFF.

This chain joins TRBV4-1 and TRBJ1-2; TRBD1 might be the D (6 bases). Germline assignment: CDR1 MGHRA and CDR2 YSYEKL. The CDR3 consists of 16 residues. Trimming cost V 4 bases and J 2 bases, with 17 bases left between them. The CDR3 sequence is CASSLKTGGVNYGYTF. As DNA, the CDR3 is TGCGCCAGCAGCCTAAAGACAGGTGGTGTGAACTATGGCTACACCTTC.

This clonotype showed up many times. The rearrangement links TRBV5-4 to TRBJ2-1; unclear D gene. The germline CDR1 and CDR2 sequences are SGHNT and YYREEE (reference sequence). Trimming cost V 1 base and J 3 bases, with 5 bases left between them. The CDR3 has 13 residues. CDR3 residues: CASSLKGYNEQFF. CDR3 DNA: TGTGCCAGCAGCTTGAAAGGCTACAATGAGCAGTTCTTC. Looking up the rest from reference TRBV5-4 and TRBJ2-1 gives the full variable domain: ETGVTQSPTHLIKTRGQQVTLRCSSQSGHNTVSWYQQALGQGPQFIFQYYREEENGRGNFPPRFSGLQFPNYSSELNVNALELDDSALYLCASSLKGYNEQFFGPGTRLTVL.

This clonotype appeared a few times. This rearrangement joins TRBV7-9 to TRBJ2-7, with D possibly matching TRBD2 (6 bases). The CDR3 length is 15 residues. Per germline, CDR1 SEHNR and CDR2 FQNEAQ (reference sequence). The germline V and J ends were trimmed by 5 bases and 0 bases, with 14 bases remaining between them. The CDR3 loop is CASSGGERSSYEQYF. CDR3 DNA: TGTGCCAGCAGCGGAGGGGAGCGGAGCTCCTACGAGCAGTACTTC.

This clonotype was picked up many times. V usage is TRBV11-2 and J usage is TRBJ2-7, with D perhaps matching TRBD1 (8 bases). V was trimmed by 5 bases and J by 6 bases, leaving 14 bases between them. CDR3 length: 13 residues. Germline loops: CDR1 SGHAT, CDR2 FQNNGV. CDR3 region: CASSRTGRGEQYF. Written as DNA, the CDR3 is TGTGCCAGCAGCCGGACAGGGAGGGGCGAGCAGTACTTC.

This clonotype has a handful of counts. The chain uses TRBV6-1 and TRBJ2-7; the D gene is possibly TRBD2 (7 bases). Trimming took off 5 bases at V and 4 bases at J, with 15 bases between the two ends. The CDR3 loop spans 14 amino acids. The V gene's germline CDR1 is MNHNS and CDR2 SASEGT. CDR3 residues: CASSRGRGSYEQYF. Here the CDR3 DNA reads TGTGCCAGCAGTCGTGGGAGGGGGTCGTACGAGCAGTACTTC.